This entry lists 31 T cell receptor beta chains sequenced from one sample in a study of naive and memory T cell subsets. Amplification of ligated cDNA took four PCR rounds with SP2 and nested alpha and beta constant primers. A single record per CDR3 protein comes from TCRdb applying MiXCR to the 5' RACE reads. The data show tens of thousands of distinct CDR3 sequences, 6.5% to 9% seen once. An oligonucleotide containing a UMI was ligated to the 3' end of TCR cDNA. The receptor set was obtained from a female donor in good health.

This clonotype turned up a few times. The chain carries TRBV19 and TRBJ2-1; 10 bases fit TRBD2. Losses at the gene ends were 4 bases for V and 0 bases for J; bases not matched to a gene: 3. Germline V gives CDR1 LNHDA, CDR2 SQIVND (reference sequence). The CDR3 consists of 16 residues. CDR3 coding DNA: TGTGCCAGTAGTAACTTAGCGGGGGGCTCCTACAATGAGCAGTTCTTC. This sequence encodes CASSNLAGGSYNEQFF.

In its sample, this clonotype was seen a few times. The CDR3 sequence: CSGTPSTDTQYF. DNA for the CDR3: TGCAGCGGGACACCTAGCACAGATACGCAGTATTTT. The V and J genes are TRBV29-1 and TRBJ2-3; D may be TRBD1 (5 bases). The CDR3 extends over 12 amino acids. Germline CDR1 reads SQVTM; CDR2 reads ANQGSEA. V was trimmed by 7 bases and J by 0 bases, leaving 8 bases between them.

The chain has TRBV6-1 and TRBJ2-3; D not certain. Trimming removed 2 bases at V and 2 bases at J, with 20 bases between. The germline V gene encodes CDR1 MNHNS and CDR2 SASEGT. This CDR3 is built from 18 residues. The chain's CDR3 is CASSEIDFGRRVTDTQYF. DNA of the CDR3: TGTGCCAGCAGTGAAATTGATTTTGGTAGACGAGTCACAGATACGCAGTATTTT.

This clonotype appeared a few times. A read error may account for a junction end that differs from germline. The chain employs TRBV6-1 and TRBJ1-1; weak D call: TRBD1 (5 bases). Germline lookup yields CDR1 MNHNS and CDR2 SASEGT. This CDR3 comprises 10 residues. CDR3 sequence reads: CASGGPTYPF. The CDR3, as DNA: TGTGCCAGCGGGGGACCGACGTATCCCTTT.

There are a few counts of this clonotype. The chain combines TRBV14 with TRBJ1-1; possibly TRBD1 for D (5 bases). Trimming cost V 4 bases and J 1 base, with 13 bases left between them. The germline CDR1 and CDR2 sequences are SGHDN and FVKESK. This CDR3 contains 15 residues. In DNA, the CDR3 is TGTGCCAGCAGCCCGTTGGGACGGGCGAACACTGAAGCTTTCTTT. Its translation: CASSPLGRANTEAFF.

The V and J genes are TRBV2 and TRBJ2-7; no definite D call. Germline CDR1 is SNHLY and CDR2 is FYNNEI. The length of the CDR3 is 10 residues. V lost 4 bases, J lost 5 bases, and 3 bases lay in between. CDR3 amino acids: CASSVHEQYF. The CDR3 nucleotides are TGTGCCAGCAGTGTGCACGAGCAGTACTTC.

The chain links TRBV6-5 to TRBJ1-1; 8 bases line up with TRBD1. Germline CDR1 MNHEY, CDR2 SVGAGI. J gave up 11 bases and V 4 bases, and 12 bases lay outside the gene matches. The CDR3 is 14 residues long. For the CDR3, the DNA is TGTGCCAGCAGTTCGGGATACACAGGGGGTAGGGCTTTCTTT. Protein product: CASSSGYTGGRAFF.

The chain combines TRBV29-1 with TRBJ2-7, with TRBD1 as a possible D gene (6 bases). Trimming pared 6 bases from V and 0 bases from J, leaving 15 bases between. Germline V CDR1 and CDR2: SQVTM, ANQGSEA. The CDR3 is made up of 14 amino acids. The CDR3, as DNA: TGCAGCGTCCGGTCCGCGGACAGCTCCTACGAGCAGTACTTC. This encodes CSVRSADSSYEQYF.

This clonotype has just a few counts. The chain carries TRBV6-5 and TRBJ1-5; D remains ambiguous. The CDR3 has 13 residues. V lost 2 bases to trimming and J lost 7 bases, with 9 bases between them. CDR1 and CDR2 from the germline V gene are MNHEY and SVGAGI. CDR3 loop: CASSYGERQPQHF. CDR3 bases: TGTGCCAGCAGTTACGGCGAGCGACAGCCCCAGCATTTT.

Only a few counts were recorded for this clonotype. CDR3 residues: CSARVGGRYEQFF. CDR3 sequence (DNA): TGCAGTGCTAGAGTTGGGGGGAGGTATGAGCAGTTCTTC. The rearrangement uses TRBV20-1 and TRBJ2-1; a weak D match, TRBD2 (6 bases). Germline assignment: CDR1 DFQATT and CDR2 SNEGSKA (reference sequence). CDR3 length: 13 residues. V gave up 1 base and J gave up 8 bases, with 12 bases separating them.

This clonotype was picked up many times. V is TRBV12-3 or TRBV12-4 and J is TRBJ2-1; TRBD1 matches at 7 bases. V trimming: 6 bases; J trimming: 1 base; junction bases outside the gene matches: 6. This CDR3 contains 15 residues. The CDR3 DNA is TGTGCCAGCAGGTCGCAGGGGGATTCCTACAATGAGCAGTTCTTC. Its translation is CASRSQGDSYNEQFF.

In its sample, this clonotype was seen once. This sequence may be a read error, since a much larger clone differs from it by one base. CDR3 nucleotide sequence: TGTGTCAGCAACCCCGACAGCGAAGCTTTCTTT. This translates into CVSNPDSEAFF. The gene calls are TRBV7-9 and TRBJ1-1; D may be TRBD1 (5 bases). The CDR3 length is 11 residues. In germline, CDR1 is SEHNR, CDR2 FQNEAQ (reference sequence).

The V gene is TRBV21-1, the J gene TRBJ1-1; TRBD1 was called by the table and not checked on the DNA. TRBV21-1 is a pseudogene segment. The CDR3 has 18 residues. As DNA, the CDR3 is TGTGCCAGCAGCTTCCGGGACAGGCCAATATGGGGCAACACTGAAGCTTTCTTT. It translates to CASSFRDRPIWGNTEAFF.

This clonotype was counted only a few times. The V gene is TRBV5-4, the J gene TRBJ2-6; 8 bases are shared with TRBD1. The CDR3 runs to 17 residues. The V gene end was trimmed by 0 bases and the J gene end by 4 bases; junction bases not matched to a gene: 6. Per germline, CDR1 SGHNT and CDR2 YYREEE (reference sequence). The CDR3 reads CASSLGSTGAGANVLTF. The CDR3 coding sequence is TGTGCCAGCAGCTTGGGGTCGACAGGGGCCGGGGCCAACGTCCTGACTTTC.

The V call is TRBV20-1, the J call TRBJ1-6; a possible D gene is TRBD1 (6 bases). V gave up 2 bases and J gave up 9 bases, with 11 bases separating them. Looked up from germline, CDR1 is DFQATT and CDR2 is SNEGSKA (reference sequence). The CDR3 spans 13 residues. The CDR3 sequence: CSARPSDSSPLHF. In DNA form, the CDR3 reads TGCAGTGCTAGACCGTCGGACAGTTCACCCCTCCACTTT.

In DNA, the CDR3 is TGTGCCAGTAGTGACGCCGCCGGGGAGCTGTTTTTT. It is translated as CASSDAAGELFF. The V and J genes are TRBV19 and TRBJ2-2; D is uncertain. The CDR3 covers 12 residues. Germline CDR1 reads LNHDA; CDR2 reads SQIVND (reference sequence). With 5 bases removed from V and 6 bases from J, the gap between germline ends came to 7 bases.

The CDR3, as DNA: TGTGCCAGTATCCGGGACAGGGCTGAGTCCGGGGAGCTGTTTTTT. This sequence encodes CASIRDRAESGELFF. This sequence joins TRBV19 and TRBJ2-2; TRBD1 agrees at 9 bases. CDR1 LNHDA and CDR2 SQIVND come from the germline V gene (reference sequence). V was clipped by 7 bases and J by 6 bases; unmatched bases: 9. CDR3 size: 15 residues.

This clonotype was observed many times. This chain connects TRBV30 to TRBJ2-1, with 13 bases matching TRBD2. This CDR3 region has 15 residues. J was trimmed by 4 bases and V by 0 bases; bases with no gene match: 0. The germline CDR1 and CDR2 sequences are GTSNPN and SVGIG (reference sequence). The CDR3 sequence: CAWSVLAGGYNEQFF. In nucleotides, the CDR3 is TGTGCCTGGAGTGTACTAGCGGGGGGGTACAATGAGCAGTTCTTC.

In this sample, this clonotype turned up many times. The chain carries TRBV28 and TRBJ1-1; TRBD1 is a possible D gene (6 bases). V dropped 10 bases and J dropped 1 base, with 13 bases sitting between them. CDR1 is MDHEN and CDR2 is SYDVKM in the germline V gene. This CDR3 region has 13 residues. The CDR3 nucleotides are TGTGCCACCGGGGGGCTGGAGAACACTGAAGCTTTCTTT. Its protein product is CATGGLENTEAFF.

This CDR3 is CASSTAPRAEAFF. The CDR3 DNA sequence: TGTGCCAGTAGTACCGCCCCCAGGGCTGAAGCTTTCTTT. The gene calls are TRBV19 and TRBJ1-1; D possibly corresponds to TRBD1 (5 bases). The CDR3 is made up of 13 amino acids. Looked up from germline, CDR1 is LNHDA and CDR2 is SQIVND (reference sequence). V lost 4 bases, J lost 6 bases, and 12 bases lay in between.

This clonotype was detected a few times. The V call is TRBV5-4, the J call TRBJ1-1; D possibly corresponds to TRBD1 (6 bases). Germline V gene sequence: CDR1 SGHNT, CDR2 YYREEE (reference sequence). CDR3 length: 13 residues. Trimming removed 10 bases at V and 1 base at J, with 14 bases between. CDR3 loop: CAFMGASNTEAFF. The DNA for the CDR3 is TGTGCCTTCATGGGGGCGTCGAACACTGAAGCTTTCTTT.

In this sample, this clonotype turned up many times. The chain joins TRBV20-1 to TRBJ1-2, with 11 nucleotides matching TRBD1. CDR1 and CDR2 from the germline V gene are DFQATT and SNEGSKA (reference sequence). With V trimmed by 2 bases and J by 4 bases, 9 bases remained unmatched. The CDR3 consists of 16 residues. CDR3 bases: TGCAGTGCTAGATCGGACAGGGGGCGGATTGGCTATGGCTACACCTTC. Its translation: CSARSDRGRIGYGYTF.

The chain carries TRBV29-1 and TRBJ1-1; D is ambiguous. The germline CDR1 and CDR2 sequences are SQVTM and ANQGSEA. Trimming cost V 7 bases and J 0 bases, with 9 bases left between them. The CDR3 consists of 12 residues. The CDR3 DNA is TGCAGCGGCCAGAATTTGAACACTGAAGCTTTCTTT. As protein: CSGQNLNTEAFF.

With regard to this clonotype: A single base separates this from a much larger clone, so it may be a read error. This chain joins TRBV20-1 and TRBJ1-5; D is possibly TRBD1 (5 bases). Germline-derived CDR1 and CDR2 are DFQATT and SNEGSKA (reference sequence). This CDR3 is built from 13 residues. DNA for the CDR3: TGCAGTCCCACGGGGCTTCGCAATCAGCCCCAGAATTTT. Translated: CSPTGLRNQPQNF.

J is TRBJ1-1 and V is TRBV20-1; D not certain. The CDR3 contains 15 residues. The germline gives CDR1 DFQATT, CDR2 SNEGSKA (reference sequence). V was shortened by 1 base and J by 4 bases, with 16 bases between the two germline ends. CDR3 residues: CSARGLGVGFTEAFF. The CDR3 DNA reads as TGCAGTGCTAGAGGCCTCGGGGTAGGATTCACTGAAGCTTTCTTT.

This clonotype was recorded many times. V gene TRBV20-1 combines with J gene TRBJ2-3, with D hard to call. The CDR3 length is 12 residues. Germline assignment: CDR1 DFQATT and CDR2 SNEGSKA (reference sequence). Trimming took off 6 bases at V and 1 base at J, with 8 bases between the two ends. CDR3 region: CSASWGTDTQYF. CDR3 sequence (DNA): TGCAGTGCAAGCTGGGGCACAGATACGCAGTATTTT.

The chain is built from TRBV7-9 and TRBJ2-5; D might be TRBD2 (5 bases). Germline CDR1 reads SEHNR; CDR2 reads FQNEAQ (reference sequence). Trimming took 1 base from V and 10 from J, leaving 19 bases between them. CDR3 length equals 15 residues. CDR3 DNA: TGTGCCAGCAGCTTAGGATGGGCGGGTCGCGTGGACCAGTACTTC. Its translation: CASSLGWAGRVDQYF.

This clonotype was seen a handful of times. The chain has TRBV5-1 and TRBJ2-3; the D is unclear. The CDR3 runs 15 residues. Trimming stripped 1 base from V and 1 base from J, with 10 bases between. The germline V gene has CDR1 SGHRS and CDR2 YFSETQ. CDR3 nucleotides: TGCGCCAGCAGCTTGTTGCAGATTCGCACAGATACGCAGTATTTT. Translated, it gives CASSLLQIRTDTQYF.

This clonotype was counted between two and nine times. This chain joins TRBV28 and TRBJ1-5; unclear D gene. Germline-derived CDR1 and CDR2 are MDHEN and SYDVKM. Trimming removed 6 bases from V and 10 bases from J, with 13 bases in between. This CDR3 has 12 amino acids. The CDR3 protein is CASRSPGHPQHF. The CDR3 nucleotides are TGTGCCAGCAGATCCCCAGGCCATCCCCAGCATTTT.

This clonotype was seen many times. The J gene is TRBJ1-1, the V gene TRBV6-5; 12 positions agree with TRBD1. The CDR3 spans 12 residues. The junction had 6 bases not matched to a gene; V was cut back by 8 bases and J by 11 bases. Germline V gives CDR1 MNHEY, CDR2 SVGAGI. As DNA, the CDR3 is TGTGCCAGCTGGGACAGGGGGCTATCGGCTTTCTTT. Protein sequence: CASWDRGLSAFF.

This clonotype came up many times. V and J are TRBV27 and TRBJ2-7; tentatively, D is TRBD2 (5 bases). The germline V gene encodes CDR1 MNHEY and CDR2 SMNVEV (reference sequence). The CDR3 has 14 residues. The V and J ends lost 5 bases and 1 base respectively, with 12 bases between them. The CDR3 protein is CASSPRTDSYEQYF. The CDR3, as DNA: TGTGCCAGCAGTCCCCGGACTGATTCCTACGAGCAGTACTTC.